The clone carrying this T cell receptor (beta chain) was observed a few times. The sample comes from a study of blood T cells in healthy people across ages. Primers used in a second PCR of roughly 7 to 11 cycles were a sample-barcoded 5' primer and a J-beta primer mix. Via MiXCR, TCRdb re-called the 5' RACE reads, giving one row per CDR3 protein. The repertoire has around 580,000 distinct CDR3 sequences, roughly 48% of them found once; the top ten carry approximately 25%. This CDR3 spans 14 amino acids. The V and J ends lost 3 bases and 9 bases respectively, with 15 bases between them. Looked up from germline, CDR1 is SEHNR and CDR2 is FQNEAQ (reference sequence).

The specimen was blood. This chain connects TRBV7-9 to TRBJ1-5; tentatively, D is TRBD1 (6 bases). The receptor's source is a man at least 80 years old in good health. The CDR3: CASSFGTSGGPQHF. CDR3 nucleotides: TGTGCCAGCAGCTTTGGGACATCCGGCGGGCCCCAGCATTTT.